This T cell receptor (beta chain) was sequenced for a study of T cell responses to AZD1222 COVID-19 vaccine. Looked up from germline, CDR1 is MNHNS and CDR2 is SASEGT. The germline V and J ends were trimmed by 2 bases and 2 bases, with 7 bases remaining between them. The CDR3 has 14 amino acids. Sequenced by immunoSEQ multiplex PCR; TCRdb stores in-frame clones only, minus some. The sample lists about 150,000 clones; 70% to 90% were seen once. The sequencing used peripheral blood, collected on day 0 of AZD1222 vaccination. The source is an adult in good health. The chain recombines TRBV6-1 with TRBJ1-5, with unresolved D. Here the CDR3 reads CASSELSGNQPQHF. The CDR3 DNA follows: TGTGCCAGCAGTGAATTGTCAGGCAATCAGCCCCAGCATTTT.